Below, 22 T cell receptor beta chains from the same sample are listed, as sequenced in a study of T cell changes during pregnancy in multiple sclerosis. The data were produced by immunoSEQ multiplex PCR, yet TCRdb's version contains in-frame clones alone and is incomplete. The data contain about 100,000 clones, about 94% of them seen just once; the ten biggest clones take up over 0.8%. Source: peripheral blood, taken before pregnancy. The receptor source for this set is a female donor with multiple sclerosis, enrolled in a pregnancy study.

The V gene is TRBV18, the J gene TRBJ2-7; 11 positions agree with TRBD2. Germline loops: CDR1 KGHSH, CDR2 LQKENI. Trimming at V came to 6 bases and at J to 3 bases, leaving 7 bases not matched to a gene. The CDR3 sequence is 15 residues long. The CDR3 protein is CASSRTGLADYEQYF. DNA for the CDR3: TGTGCCAGCTCCCGTACGGGACTAGCGGACTACGAGCAGTACTTC.

This clone was picked up one time. The genes are TRBV6-1 and TRBJ2-5; D is unresolved. The germline V gene has CDR1 MNHNS and CDR2 SASEGT. Trimming shortened V by 7 bases and J by 7 bases, and 13 bases separated the two germline ends. The CDR3 has 12 amino acids. In DNA, the CDR3 is TGTGCCAGCACAGTGCTGTCTGGGACCCAGTACTTC. Translation gives CASTVLSGTQYF.

This chain links TRBV5-1 with TRBJ2-1; D gene unclear. The CDR3 consists of 15 residues. Germline-derived CDR1 and CDR2 are SGHRS and YFSETQ. V lost 4 bases to trimming and J lost 0 bases, with 11 bases between them. The CDR3 DNA is TGCGCCAGCAGCCCCATGAGATACTCCTACAATGAGCAGTTCTTC. Protein product: CASSPMRYSYNEQFF.

This rearrangement joins TRBV7-8 to TRBJ2-5; TRBD2 agrees at 13 bases. The CDR3 extends over 19 amino acids. V was clipped by 7 bases and J by 5 bases; unmatched bases: 19. In germline, CDR1 is SGHVS, CDR2 FQNEAQ. CDR3 region: CASTLSRGLAGPLDETQYF. The DNA for the CDR3 is TGTGCCAGCACCCTCAGTCGGGGACTAGCGGGACCCTTGGATGAGACCCAGTACTTC.

The rearrangement links TRBV30 to TRBJ1-1, with 9 bases that match TRBD1. The length of the CDR3 is 13 residues. V lost 4 bases, J lost 10 bases, and 10 bases stayed unmatched. Germline CDR1 and CDR2: GTSNPN and SVGIG (reference sequence). The DNA of the CDR3 is TGTGCCTGGACCGGGGACAGGGCCGGGGTAGCTTTCTTT. Amino acid sequence: CAWTGDRAGVAFF.

V and J are TRBV29-1 and TRBJ1-1, with D unresolved. The CDR3 extends over 12 amino acids. Deletions cut 5 bases from V and 5 bases from J, with 12 bases between. From germline, CDR1 is SQVTM and CDR2 ANQGSEA. The CDR3, as DNA: TGCAGCGTTAAGTCAGGCAGGACTGAAGCTTTCTTT. Its protein is CSVKSGRTEAFF.

The rearrangement links TRBV5-1 to TRBJ1-1; D unclear. The germline V and J ends were trimmed by 0 bases and 4 bases, with 13 bases remaining between them. The length of the CDR3 is 15 residues. The V gene's germline CDR1 is SGHRS and CDR2 YFSETQ. The CDR3 region is CASSLAFGMGTEAFF. CDR3 bases: TGCGCCAGCAGCTTGGCGTTCGGGATGGGCACTGAAGCTTTCTTT. Supplemented by reference TRBV5-1 and TRBJ1-1, the full variable domain reads KAGVTQTPRYLIKTRGQQVTLSCSPISGHRSVSWYQQTPGQGLQFLFEYFSETQRNKGNFPGRFSGRQFSNSRSEMNVSTLELGDSALYLCASSLAFGMGTEAFFGQGTRLTVV.

This clone was counted between two and nine times. The chain uses TRBV6-4 and TRBJ2-1; 11 positions agree with TRBD2. This CDR3 has 15 amino acids. The V segment lost 6 bases and the J segment 4 bases; nucleotides outside the gene matches: 5. Germline CDR1 MRHNA, CDR2 SNTAGT. CDR3 nucleotides: TGTGCCAGCAGGGTGACTAGCGGGGCTTACAATGAGCAGTTCTTC. Translating it yields CASRVTSGAYNEQFF.

This sequence joins TRBV2 and TRBJ2-2; D not resolved. Trimming removed 2 bases from V and 2 bases from J, with 6 bases in between. CDR3 length: 14 amino acids. The V gene's germline CDR1 is SNHLY and CDR2 FYNNEI. The CDR3 DNA is TGTGCCAGCAGTGAATACATCAACACCGGGGAGCTGTTTTTT. Translation gives CASSEYINTGELFF.

DNA for the CDR3: TGTGCCAGCAGCCTCTATTTTGGGACTTCTGGGGCCAACGTCCTGACTTTC. Protein: CASSLYFGTSGANVLTF. The chain couples TRBV7-3 to TRBJ2-6; D possibly corresponds to TRBD2 (6 bases). Trimming cost V 5 bases and J 1 base, with 15 bases left between them. CDR3 length: 17 residues. Germline V gene sequence: CDR1 SGHTA, CDR2 FQGTGA.

The count of this clone is one. The V gene is TRBV19, the J gene TRBJ1-5; weak D call: TRBD1 (5 bases). V dropped 7 bases and J dropped 4 bases, with 20 bases sitting between them. CDR3 length: 16 residues. The germline gives CDR1 LNHDA, CDR2 SQIVND (reference sequence). The CDR3 region is CASKAKSTGRNQPQHF. The DNA for the CDR3 is TGTGCCAGTAAGGCCAAAAGTACAGGTCGGAATCAGCCCCAGCATTTT.

The V call is TRBV11-2, the J call TRBJ1-1, with D unresolved. The CDR3 sequence is 15 residues long. Trimming cost V 0 bases and J 0 bases, with 8 bases left between them. Germline V gene sequence: CDR1 SGHAT, CDR2 FQNNGV. DNA of the CDR3: TGTGCCAGCAGCTTAGAGGCCAGATTGAACACTGAAGCTTTCTTT. Amino acid sequence: CASSLEARLNTEAFF.

In nucleotides, the CDR3 is TGTGCCAGCAGCTTTGGGGACAGGTTTCCCTACGAGCAGTACTTC. Translation: CASSFGDRFPYEQYF. The chain couples TRBV7-9 to TRBJ2-7; 8 bases map to TRBD1. The CDR3 sequence is 15 residues long. V lost 3 bases and J lost 2; bases outside the gene matches: 6. Germline loops: CDR1 SEHNR, CDR2 FQNEAQ (reference sequence). Full variable domain (missing parts from reference TRBV7-9 and TRBJ2-7): DTGVSQNPRHKITKRGQNVTFRCDPISEHNRLYWYRQTLGQGPEFLTYFQNEAQLEKSRLLSDRFSAERPKGSFSTLEIQRTEQGDSAMYLCASSFGDRFPYEQYFGPGTRLTVT.

V gene TRBV6-5 combines with J gene TRBJ2-7; weak D call: TRBD2 (6 bases). Per the germline V gene, CDR1 is MNHEY and CDR2 is SVGAGI. Trimming took 6 bases from V and 5 from J, leaving 11 bases between them. The CDR3 sequence is 12 residues long. The DNA for the CDR3 is TGTGCCAGCAGGCACAGGAGGGACGAGCAGTACTTC. Protein sequence: CASRHRRDEQYF.

The V gene is TRBV28, the J gene TRBJ1-2, with unresolved D. V lost 3 bases, J lost 8 bases, and 13 bases lay in between. Germline V gene data show CDR1 as MDHEN and CDR2 as SYDVKM. The CDR3 consists of 13 residues. CDR3 DNA: TGTGCCAGCAGTTTCGGCCGTGACGGGGGCTACACCTTC. It yields the protein CASSFGRDGGYTF.

The chain has TRBV5-1 and TRBJ2-7, with 10 bases matching TRBD2. This CDR3 region has 15 residues. Germline V CDR1 and CDR2: SGHRS, YFSETQ. J was trimmed by 1 base and V by 1 base; bases with no gene match: 2. The CDR3, as DNA: TGCGCCAGCAGCTTGACTAGCGGGGTTTCCTACGAGCAGTACTTC. Encoded protein: CASSLTSGVSYEQYF.

This sequence joins TRBV5-1 and TRBJ2-1; possible D gene TRBD1, 6 bases. V lost 0 bases and J 12 bases, leaving 16 bases between the germline ends. This CDR3 spans 14 amino acids. Germline lookup yields CDR1 SGHRS and CDR2 YFSETQ. This chain's CDR3 is CASSLEGDPERQFF. The CDR3 DNA is TGCGCCAGCAGCTTGGAGGGGGATCCCGAACGGCAGTTCTTC.

V is TRBV19 and J is TRBJ1-5, with a weak D call TRBD1 (6 bases). Looked up from germline, CDR1 is LNHDA and CDR2 is SQIVND (reference sequence). V was trimmed by 4 bases and J by 3 bases, leaving 16 bases between them. The CDR3 runs to 16 residues. The CDR3 region is CASSTSGHPFNQPQHF. The CDR3 DNA reads as TGTGCCAGTAGTACTTCGGGACACCCCTTCAATCAGCCCCAGCATTTT.

This chain links TRBV4-1 with TRBJ1-4; D perhaps matches TRBD1 (5 bases). This CDR3 region has 16 residues. Trimming removed 3 bases from V and 4 bases from J, with 15 bases in between. The germline gives CDR1 MGHRA, CDR2 YSYEKL. CDR3 coding DNA: TGCGCCAGCAGCCATGGTCCGGGACTGCGTAATGAAAAACTGTTTTTT. Residues: CASSHGPGLRNEKLFF.

The chain joins TRBV27 to TRBJ2-1, with 12 nucleotides matching TRBD2. There are 18 residues in the CDR3. Germline V gene lookup returns CDR1 MNHEY and CDR2 SMNVEV (reference sequence). The V gene end was trimmed by 6 bases and the J gene end by 4 bases; junction bases not matched to a gene: 13. The CDR3 DNA reads TGTGCCAGCAGAGAGACTAGCGGGGGAGCGGGGCGTTACAATGAGCAGTTCTTC. It translates to CASRETSGGAGRYNEQFF.

This clone was found once. CDR3 nucleotide sequence: TGTGCCTGGAGTGTGGCGGGAGGGCATTTAGAGCAGTTCTTC. Amino acids: CAWSVAGGHLEQFF. This chain joins TRBV30 and TRBJ2-1, with 9 bases matching TRBD2. After removal of 0 bases from V and 10 bases from J, the junction contained 7 bases not matched to a gene. Germline lookup yields CDR1 GTSNPN and CDR2 SVGIG (reference sequence). The CDR3 covers 14 residues.

The J gene is TRBJ2-1, the V gene TRBV6-6; possibly TRBD2 for D (5 bases). The CDR3 sequence is 14 residues long. Germline V gene lookup returns CDR1 MNHNY and CDR2 SVGAGI (reference sequence). Trimming took 0 bases from V and 3 from J, leaving 6 bases between them. DNA of the CDR3: TGTGCCAGCAGTTACTCGGGAGACTACAATGAGCAGTTCTTC. It specifies CASSYSGDYNEQFF.